A selection of T cell receptor beta chains follows, all from one sample in a study of monozygotic twins with inflammatory bowel disease. TCRdb re-called the 5' RACE reads; every CDR3 protein appears as one record, without DNA. The listing records under 200,000 distinct CDR3 sequences. The specimen was blood. The receptors were sampled from a human donor with ulcerative colitis or Crohn's disease, or a healthy co-twin of an affected twin (not recorded which). The CDR3 runs from the conserved cysteine through the conserved F or W.

len: 15
j_gene: TRBJ1-5
v_gene: TRBV7-2
CDR3aa: CASTSGTASNQPQHF

len: 15
j_gene: TRBJ2-3
v_gene: TRBV6-4
CDR3aa: CASSDSLSGTDTQYF

len: 15
j_gene: TRBJ1-2
v_gene: TRBV24-1
CDR3aa: CATAYPAVVNYGYTF

len: 16
j_gene: TRBJ2-2
v_gene: TRBV28
CDR3aa: CASWEDRGSNTGELFF

len: 14
j_gene: TRBJ1-2
v_gene: TRBV5-1
CDR3aa: CASSLGQGANGYTF

len: 16
j_gene: TRBJ1-2
v_gene: TRBV5-1
CDR3aa: CASSFDGKVENYGYTF

len: 18
j_gene: TRBJ2-4
v_gene: TRBV2
CDR3aa: CASTGGLAGGLAKNIQYF

len: 14
j_gene: TRBJ2-3
v_gene: TRBV5-1
CDR3aa: CASHGVLGTDTQYF

len: 12
j_gene: TRBJ2-1
v_gene: TRBV5-1
CDR3aa: CASSLESDGQFF

len: 14
j_gene: TRBJ1-5
v_gene: TRBV20-1
CDR3aa: CSAREEVINQPQHF

len: 15
j_gene: TRBJ2-1
v_gene: TRBV7-3
CDR3aa: CASSSGLAGDHEQFF

len: 13
j_gene: TRBJ2-2
v_gene: TRBV4-1
CDR3aa: CASSYYGGGELFF

len: 13
j_gene: TRBJ2-1
v_gene: TRBV7-6
CDR3aa: CASSLGWDSEQFF

len: 16
j_gene: TRBJ1-6
v_gene: TRBV5-1
CDR3aa: CASSLQGRSYNSPLHF

len: 15
j_gene: TRBJ2-1
v_gene: TRBV25-1
CDR3aa: CASSEYGLAADEQFF

len: 12
j_gene: TRBJ2-1
v_gene: TRBV12-3/TRBV12-4
CDR3aa: CASRYLLLQQFF

len: 15
j_gene: TRBJ2-3
v_gene: TRBV10-3
CDR3aa: CATSGRAGLTDTQYF

len: 16
j_gene: TRBJ2-2
v_gene: TRBV24-1
CDR3aa: CATTEPLQENTGELFF

len: 16
j_gene: TRBJ2-3
v_gene: TRBV5-4
CDR3aa: CASSPVGGRSTDTQYF

len: 16
j_gene: TRBJ2-2
v_gene: TRBV9
CDR3aa: CASSVALAGNTGELFF

len: 16
j_gene: TRBJ1-5
v_gene: TRBV5-1
CDR3aa: CASSLEPGRSNQPQHF

len: 14
j_gene: TRBJ2-1
v_gene: TRBV7-2
CDR3aa: CASSLATSGREQFF

len: 15
j_gene: TRBJ2-3
v_gene: TRBV27
CDR3aa: CASSFTGSGPDTQYF

len: 15
j_gene: TRBJ2-3
v_gene: TRBV10-3
CDR3aa: CALKFGQGSTDTQYF

len: 15
j_gene: TRBJ1-1
v_gene: TRBV20-1
CDR3aa: CSARVFLEMNTEAFF

len: 17
j_gene: TRBJ2-3
v_gene: TRBV5-5
CDR3aa: CASSATGTSGGTDTQYF

len: 13
j_gene: TRBJ2-7
v_gene: TRBV29-1
CDR3aa: CSVARTGSDEQYF

len: 15
j_gene: TRBJ2-7
v_gene: TRBV5-1
CDR3aa: CASSLRTGLTYEQYF

len: 12
j_gene: TRBJ1-2
v_gene: TRBV25-1
CDR3aa: CASTREGYGYTF

len: 16
j_gene: TRBJ2-2
v_gene: TRBV28
CDR3aa: CASSLTGGAGTGELFF

len: 17
j_gene: TRBJ1-5
v_gene: TRBV7-9
CDR3aa: CASSLETGQGSNQPQHF

len: 16
j_gene: TRBJ2-7
v_gene: TRBV20-1
CDR3aa: CSATGTSGSATYEQYF

len: 16
j_gene: TRBJ2-1
v_gene: TRBV9
CDR3aa: CASSGKLAGNYNEQFF

len: 16
j_gene: TRBJ2-1
v_gene: TRBV7-8
CDR3aa: CASSHSGGGADNEQFF

len: 15
j_gene: TRBJ2-5
v_gene: TRBV4-2
CDR3aa: CASSQEEQGGETQYF

len: 17
j_gene: TRBJ2-7
v_gene: TRBV5-1
CDR3aa: CASSLDRDSRRSYEQYF

len: 14
j_gene: TRBJ2-5
v_gene: TRBV9
CDR3aa: CASSVGARGETQYF

len: 14
j_gene: TRBJ1-1
v_gene: TRBV7-6
CDR3aa: CASSPRRGYTEAFF

len: 15
j_gene: TRBJ2-1
v_gene: TRBV5-4
CDR3aa: CASSFQGGGSNEQFF

len: 18
j_gene: TRBJ1-1
v_gene: TRBV28
CDR3aa: CASSPVYGGVAGGTEAFF

len: 13
j_gene: TRBJ2-7
v_gene: TRBV11-2
CDR3aa: CASSLESFYEQYF

len: 15
j_gene: TRBJ2-3
v_gene: TRBV30
CDR3aa: CAWSSKHESTDTQYF

len: 13
j_gene: TRBJ2-3
v_gene: TRBV18
CDR3aa: CASSPGGADTQYF

len: 14
j_gene: TRBJ2-1
v_gene: TRBV5-1
CDR3aa: CASKLAGTVNEQFF

len: 15
j_gene: TRBJ1-1
v_gene: TRBV28
CDR3aa: CASSTYRGLNTEAFF

len: 16
j_gene: TRBJ1-1
v_gene: TRBV12-3/TRBV12-4
CDR3aa: CASSNRDRGIGTEAFF

len: 15
j_gene: TRBJ2-1
v_gene: TRBV20-1
CDR3aa: CSAPASGSLYNEQFF

len: 14
j_gene: TRBJ2-7
v_gene: TRBV6-2/TRBV6-3
CDR3aa: CASSPRMTAYEQYF